This T cell receptor (beta chain) was sequenced for a study of control samples from healthy donors and cancer patients. This clone was seen a single time. Trimming pared 3 bases from V and 4 bases from J, leaving 6 bases between. This CDR3 is 13 amino acids long. CDR1 and CDR2 from the germline V gene are MDHEN and SYDVKM. Produced via immunoSEQ multiplex PCR; TCRdb's table is partial and in-frame only. The data contain around 130,000 clones, roughly 90% of them seen just once; the ten biggest clones take up roughly 7.8%. This chain connects TRBV28 to TRBJ1-4; D is uncertain. The sequencing input was blood. The clonotype was recovered from a man aged 18 to 35 in good health. The CDR3 loop reads CASSLSGNEKLFF. The CDR3 bases are TGTGCCAGCAGTTTGTCGGGTAATGAAAAACTGTTTTTT.